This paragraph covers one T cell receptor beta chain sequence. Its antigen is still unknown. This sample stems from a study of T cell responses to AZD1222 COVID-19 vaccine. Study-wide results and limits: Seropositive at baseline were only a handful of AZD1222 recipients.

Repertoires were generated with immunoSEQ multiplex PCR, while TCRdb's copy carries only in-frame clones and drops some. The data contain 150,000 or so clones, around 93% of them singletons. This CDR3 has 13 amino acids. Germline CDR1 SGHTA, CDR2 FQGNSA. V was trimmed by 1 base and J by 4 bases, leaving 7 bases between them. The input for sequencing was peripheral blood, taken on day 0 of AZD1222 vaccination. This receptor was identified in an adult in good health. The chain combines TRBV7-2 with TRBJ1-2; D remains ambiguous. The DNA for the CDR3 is TGTGCCAGCAGCTTAGGAATCTTCTATGGCTACACCTTC. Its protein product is CASSLGIFYGYTF.